This T cell receptor beta chain came from a study of graft-versus-host responses after intestinal transplantation (dated by TCRdb to the early 2020s). For the wider study: Multivisceral, liver-intestinal, or isolated intestinal transplants were received by the recipients. Samples from a few later patients were sequenced in-house on an Illumina MiSeq with MiXCR processing rather than by the commercial service. Anti-thymocyte globulin induction was given to all recipients, followed by maintenance tacrolimus and steroids for two to three years. Alloreactive clones were identified by sequencing pre-transplant mixed lymphocyte reaction products and comparing them with unstimulated pre-transplant donor and recipient T cells. Bulk TCR-beta CDR3 sequencing was used to track graft-versus-host and host-versus-graft alloreactive T cell clones in the graft, circulation and bone marrow after intestinal transplantation. The cohort enrolled 24 intestinal transplant recipients including one retransplant, and a few patients lacking pretransplant specimens were excluded. Donor T cell macrochimerism was defined as a peak of at least 4% donor T cells among recipient peripheral blood mononuclear cells. Paper-wide results and their limitations: GvH clones were detected in recipient bone marrow, and some appeared earlier in ileal mucosa or blood, consistent with an intestinal mucosal origin. Early after transplant, declines in HvG clones were associated with peak levels of circulating GvH clones. In patients with donor T cell macrochimerism, the allografts had high GvH to HvG T cell clonal ratios. The relatively low number and heterogeneity of intestinal transplant patients limited the conclusions.

Deletion took 5 bases off V and 2 bases off J, with a span of 17 bases between the germline ends. Sequences PRHDT (CDR1) and FYEKMQ (CDR2) are obtained from the germline V gene (reference sequence). The CDR3, from cysteine to phenylalanine, totals 16 residues. Of the read, only the CDR3 DNA is kept; its 48 bases are in frame from base 1. Libraries were constructed by the immunoSEQ multiplex PCR assay. For most patients, high-throughput TCR-beta CDR3 sequencing of genomic DNA was performed by Adaptive Biotechnologies. The source study handled its data this way. Adaptive's ImmunoSEQ software supplied the TCR sequencing data for about 18 patients, while MiXCR and VDJtools were used to process a few other patients. Because the origin of CDR3 nucleotide sequences shared between donor and recipient could not be assigned, those sequences were removed. To count as alloreactive, a clone needed at least 2-fold expansion over unstimulated cells and a minimum CFSE-low frequency of 0.002% (template counts) or 0.001% (read counts). A clone was considered mappable if detected in the sequenced pre-transplant spleen, lymph node, or MLR CFSE-low populations of the donor or recipient. The cumulative frequency of alloreactive clones was calculated as a percentage of all sequences, weighted by copy number. The clones in this table, taken by TCRdb from immuneACCESS, are in-frame only. Not every clone is retained; where verified, under half of the shortfall comes from an unresolved V gene, and the cause of the rest is unknown. The D gene and trimming were derived from the DNA, and the V and J assignments and clone size from that table. Across this sample there are approximately 70,000 clones, with around nine tenths seen only once. The top ten clonotypes cover around 6.7% of the sample.

As to this clone: Its antigen specificity is not known. Per-base qualities were not stored, and no clone one base away is much larger.

After transplant, bone marrow was aspirated from the posterior iliac crest or from another site chosen by the physician. The source of this sequence is a human patient who received an intestinal transplant, so some T cells may come from the graft donor. This specimen was bone marrow, taken less than 750 days after intestinal transplantation. This sequence uses TRBV13 and TRBJ2-3; the D gene remains uncertain. In nucleotide form, the sequence is TGTGCCAGCAGCCAGGTCGAGGTGGGGATCACAGATACGCAGTATTTT. This yields the protein CASSQVEVGITDTQYF.